This entry is about one T cell receptor beta chain. Its antigen is currently unknown. Other nucleotide sequences from this sample produce the same CDR3. Repertoires were generated with immunoSEQ multiplex PCR, while TCRdb's copy carries only in-frame clones and drops some. The data hold roughly 590,000 clones, with about 95% observed a single time. Terminally differentiated effector memory CD45RA+ cells were excluded from the naive CD8 cells, which were CD45RO-negative and positively selected for CCR7. The sample comes from a study of shared clonotypes between healthy human individuals. Germline V lookup: CDR1 SGDLS, CDR2 YYNGEE. The CDR3 length is 15 residues. Trimming cost V 0 bases and J 4 bases; bases outside gene matches: 4. Whole-study findings and limits: The sharing of 4% to 5.5% of naive CD4 clonotypes was seen across several donors.

The genes are TRBV9 and TRBJ2-1; 7 nucleotides agree with TRBD2. This sequence was found in a woman younger than 45 in good health. Material: naive CD8+ T cells sorted from blood. The CDR3, as DNA: TGTGCCAGCAGCGTAGGACTAGCAGAGTACAATGAGCAGTTCTTC. Its translation is CASSVGLAEYNEQFF.